This T cell receptor beta chain is drawn from a study of T cells in Graves' hyperthyroidism and ophthalmopathy. Authors of the study amplified TCR beta CDR3 regions from RNA transcripts. First-round RT-PCR with HTBI primers amplified the TCR CDR3 region. TCRdb processed the multiplex PCR reads anew with MiXCR; each CDR3 protein has one entry. Seen here are more than 300,000 distinct CDR3 sequences, more than 14% observed once, and the top ten hold about 20%. Patients with uncontrolled infections, other autoimmune diseases, pregnancy or lactation were excluded. The germline V gene encodes CDR1 LNHDA and CDR2 SQIVND (reference sequence). Between the trimmed V and J ends, which lost 5 bases and 6 bases, there was a span of 17 bases. The CDR3 totals 14 residues.

The TCR comes from a woman in her twenties or thirties with Graves' ophthalmopathy. Sequencing was done on a sample of blood. The chain employs TRBV19 and TRBJ2-7; D is perhaps TRBD2 (6 bases). The CDR3 coding sequence is TGTGCCAGTAGTCAACCCGGACTACAGTTCGAGCAGTACTTC. It specifies CASSQPGLQFEQYF. Filled out from reference TRBV19 and TRBJ2-7, the complete variable domain reads DGGITQSPKYLFRKEGQNVTLSCEQNLNHDAMYWYRQDPGQGLRLIYYSQIVNDFQKGDIAEGYSVSREKKESFPLTVTSAQKNPTAFYLCASSQPGLQFEQYFGPGTRLTVT.